Below, 32 T cell receptor beta chains from the same sample are listed, as sequenced in a study of cytomegalovirus exposure and HLA in healthy donors. Only in-frame clones appear in the TCRdb table, and some are missing; sequencing was by immunoSEQ multiplex PCR. The sample shows roughly 330,000 clones, around 90% of them seen only once. Sequencing was carried out using PBMCs. The receptors originated from a woman in her twenties or thirties in good health and CMV-seropositive.

The genes are TRBV18 and TRBJ2-3; 9 nucleotides line up with TRBD2. CDR3 length: 16 residues. CDR1 is KGHSH, CDR2 LQKENI, per germline. The trim removed 3 bases at V and 0 bases at J, leaving 4 bases unmatched. The CDR3 nucleotides read TGTGCCAGCTCACCGTTAGCGGGAGTTAGCACAGATACGCAGTATTTT. Translation: CASSPLAGVSTDTQYF.

This clone was picked up one time. The chain is built from TRBV7-9 and TRBJ1-3, with 7 bases matching TRBD1. The germline gives CDR1 SEHNR, CDR2 FQNEAQ (reference sequence). This CDR3 comprises 13 residues. J gave up 10 bases and V 4 bases, and 7 bases lay outside the gene matches. The CDR3 DNA sequence: TGTGCCAGCAGCTCGACAGGGTGGAAGACCATATATTTT. Amino acids: CASSSTGWKTIYF.

V gene TRBV7-6 combines with J gene TRBJ1-5; TRBD1 aligns across 7 bases. Germline lookup yields CDR1 SGHVS and CDR2 FNYEAQ. J was trimmed by 5 bases and V by 0 bases; bases with no gene match: 10. The CDR3 spans 17 residues. The CDR3 sequence is CASSLATVDRRDQPQHF. The CDR3 DNA reads TGTGCCAGCAGCTTAGCGACCGTGGACAGGCGAGATCAGCCCCAGCATTTT.

This clone was seen only a few times. The chain joins TRBV19 to TRBJ1-2, with a possible D match to TRBD1 (5 bases). The CDR3 is made up of 17 amino acids. Germline V gives CDR1 LNHDA, CDR2 SQIVND (reference sequence). The germline V and J ends were trimmed by 7 bases and 3 bases, with 24 bases remaining between them. CDR3 region: CASTVTGRLPGDYGYTF. The CDR3 DNA follows: TGTGCCAGTACGGTCACGGGACGGCTCCCTGGGGACTATGGCTACACCTTC.

The V call is TRBV7-7, the J call TRBJ2-1; no reliable D call. With 4 bases removed from V and 8 bases from J, the gap between germline ends came to 15 bases. CDR3 length equals 14 residues. Germline CDR1 and CDR2: SSHAT and FNYEAQ (reference sequence). Here the CDR3 reads CASSSPLHSDEQFF. For the CDR3, the DNA is TGTGCCAGCAGCTCCCCTCTCCACTCGGATGAGCAGTTCTTC. The variable domain in full, with the rest retrieved from reference TRBV7-7 and TRBJ2-1, is GAGVSQSPRYKVTKRGQDVTLRCDPISSHATLYWYQQALGQGPEFLTYFNYEAQPDKSGLPSDRFSAERPEGSISTLTIQRTEQRDSAMYRCASSSPLHSDEQFFGPGTRLTVL.

This clone was seen a few times. The chain recombines TRBV27 with TRBJ1-2, with a possible D match to TRBD1 (5 bases). CDR1 MNHEY and CDR2 SMNVEV come from the germline V gene (reference sequence). Deletions cut 5 bases from V and 5 bases from J, with 9 bases between. The CDR3 loop spans 12 amino acids. CDR3 protein: CASSPAGYGYTF. DNA for the CDR3: TGTGCCAGCAGTCCCGCAGGGTATGGCTACACCTTC.

The CDR3 protein is CASSQVLGIQYF. In DNA, the CDR3 is TGCGCCAGCAGCCAAGTATTAGGCATTCAGTACTTC. The chain carries TRBV4-1 and TRBJ2-4; D gene unclear. V was clipped by 1 base and J by 9 bases, with 7 bases between them. In germline, CDR1 is MGHRA, CDR2 YSYEKL. The CDR3 contains 12 residues.

The chain has TRBV15 and TRBJ2-5, with D perhaps matching TRBD2 (6 bases). The CDR3 has 16 amino acids. Deletions cut 3 bases from V and 7 bases from J, with 21 bases between. The germline V gene encodes CDR1 LNHNV and CDR2 YYDKDF (reference sequence). The CDR3 is CATSRESFGLPGTQYF. The CDR3 nucleotides read TGTGCCACCAGCAGGGAGTCTTTTGGACTACCTGGGACCCAGTACTTC.

The rearrangement uses TRBV7-3 and TRBJ2-3; D perhaps matches TRBD1 (5 bases). CDR3 length: 16 residues. Germline CDR1 reads SGHTA; CDR2 reads FQGTGA. Trimming took 5 bases from V and 4 from J, leaving 19 bases between them. CDR3 protein: CASSPQGGHRADTQYF. In DNA form, the CDR3 reads TGTGCCAGCAGCCCGCAGGGCGGCCACCGAGCAGATACGCAGTATTTT.

The V gene is TRBV13, the J gene TRBJ2-1, with 12 nucleotides matching TRBD2. The V gene's germline CDR1 is PRHDT and CDR2 FYEKMQ (reference sequence). The trim removed 5 bases at V and 9 bases at J, leaving 14 bases unmatched. This CDR3 is built from 17 residues. The CDR3 reads CASSPPWLAGGKGEQFF. CDR3 DNA: TGTGCCAGCAGCCCCCCCTGGCTAGCGGGAGGGAAGGGTGAGCAGTTCTTC.

The chain recombines TRBV7-5 with TRBJ2-7; the table names TRBD1, a call not compared with the DNA. TRBV7-5 is a pseudogene. The CDR3 is 16 amino acids. The CDR3 protein is CARSPRPGQALEEQYF. The DNA for the CDR3 is TGTGCCAGAAGCCCACGGCCGGGACAGGCGTTGGAAGAGCAGTACTTC.

The CDR3 coding sequence is TGTGCCAGCAGCTCCTCCCTAGCGTTAGGTGAGCAGTTCTTC. Its protein product is CASSSSLALGEQFF. The V gene is TRBV11-3, the J gene TRBJ2-1; D may be TRBD2 (6 bases). Germline lookup yields CDR1 SGHNT and CDR2 YENEEA. The CDR3 has 14 amino acids. The V and J ends lost 4 bases and 9 bases respectively, with 16 bases between them.

This rearrangement joins TRBV29-1 to TRBJ2-3; no clear D gene. CDR3 length: 11 amino acids. Looked up from germline, CDR1 is SQVTM and CDR2 is ANQGSEA. Trimming left V 5 bases short and J 6 bases short, with 9 bases between. CDR3 in DNA: TGCAGCGTTATCGGGCCCGATACGCAGTATTTT. Translation gives CSVIGPDTQYF.

In DNA form, the CDR3 reads TGTGCCAGCAGTGGACTAGCGGGGGTCGCGGTAGAGACCCAGTACTTC. This codes for CASSGLAGVAVETQYF. The chain carries TRBV27 and TRBJ2-5, with 13 bases identical to TRBD2. CDR1 is MNHEY and CDR2 is SMNVEV in the germline V gene (reference sequence). The CDR3 is 16 residues long. Germline trimming cut 5 bases from V and 4 bases from J; bases unmatched to any gene: 7.

The chain joins TRBV6-4 to TRBJ2-3; 8 nucleotides align to TRBD1. Trimming took 4 bases from V and 4 from J; bases not matched to a gene: 1. Germline CDR1 MRHNA, CDR2 SNTAGT. CDR3 length: 13 residues. The DNA for the CDR3 is TGTGCCAGCAGTGCGGACAGGGCAGATACGCAGTATTTT. Translated, it gives CASSADRADTQYF.

This rearrangement joins TRBV5-1 to TRBJ1-1; D may be TRBD1 (6 bases). CDR3 length: 15 residues. Germline V gene data show CDR1 as SGHRS and CDR2 as YFSETQ. V shed 5 bases and J shed 0 bases, with 14 bases lying between them. The CDR3: CASREDSALNTEAFF. The CDR3 nucleotides read TGCGCCAGCAGGGAGGACAGCGCCTTGAACACTGAAGCTTTCTTT. Using reference TRBV5-1 and TRBJ1-1 for the parts outside the CDR3, the full variable domain is KAGVTQTPRYLIKTRGQQVTLSCSPISGHRSVSWYQQTPGQGLQFLFEYFSETQRNKGNFPGRFSGRQFSNSRSEMNVSTLELGDSALYLCASREDSALNTEAFFGQGTRLTVV.

The chain combines TRBV11-2 with TRBJ2-7; 15 bases fit TRBD2. The V and J ends lost 6 bases and 3 bases, in that order; junction bases with no gene match: 3. CDR3 size: 15 residues. The germline V gene has CDR1 SGHAT and CDR2 FQNNGV. CDR3 sequence: CASRGLAGGHYEQYF. The CDR3 coding sequence is TGTGCCAGCAGGGGACTAGCGGGAGGCCACTACGAGCAGTACTTC.

The rearrangement links TRBV5-6 to TRBJ1-2; no reliable D call. Germline V lookup: CDR1 SGHDT, CDR2 YYEEEE. The CDR3 extends over 13 amino acids. Trimming removed 1 base at V and 4 bases at J, with 8 bases between. The DNA for the CDR3 is TGTGCCAGCAGCTTGACAGCTCCCTATGGCTACACCTTC. Translated: CASSLTAPYGYTF.

The chain uses TRBV30 and TRBJ2-1; no firm D call. This CDR3 has 13 residues. Trimming took off 5 bases at V and 7 bases at J, with 15 bases between the two ends. Germline V lookup: CDR1 GTSNPN, CDR2 SVGIG (reference sequence). The CDR3 bases are TGTGCCTGGGCGAGGCCAATGGGTAATGAGCAGTTCTTC. This sequence encodes CAWARPMGNEQFF.

The V call is TRBV19, the J call TRBJ1-1; D is unclear. Trimming took 7 bases from V and 1 from J, leaving 10 bases between them. This CDR3 has 13 residues. Per germline, CDR1 LNHDA and CDR2 SQIVND (reference sequence). The CDR3 loop is CASNPRGNTEAFF. The CDR3 nucleotides are TGTGCCAGTAACCCACGAGGGAACACTGAAGCTTTCTTT.

The chain is built from TRBV6-5 and TRBJ2-5; TRBD1 aligns across 8 bases. Trimming at V came to 3 bases and at J to 2 bases, leaving 5 bases not matched to a gene. The germline V gene encodes CDR1 MNHEY and CDR2 SVGAGI. The CDR3 is 15 residues long. The CDR3 here is CASSYTGGTQETQYF. The CDR3 DNA reads TGTGCCAGCAGTTATACAGGGGGGACACAAGAGACCCAGTACTTC.

This chain links TRBV29-1 with TRBJ1-1; 8 bases are shared with TRBD1. The V and J ends lost 7 bases and 4 bases, in that order; junction bases with no gene match: 5. This CDR3 has 12 amino acids. Per germline, CDR1 SQVTM and CDR2 ANQGSEA. The DNA of the CDR3 is TGCAGCGCCGGACAGGGAGTCACTGAAGCTTTCTTT. Its translation is CSAGQGVTEAFF. Full variable domain (missing parts from reference TRBV29-1 and TRBJ1-1): SAVISQKPSRDICQRGTSLTIQCQVDSQVTMMFWYRQQPGQSLTLIATANQGSEATYESGFVIDKFPISRPNLTFSTLTVSNMSPEDSSIYLCSAGQGVTEAFFGQGTRLTVV.

The V and J genes are TRBV7-2 and TRBJ2-1, with 16 bases matching TRBD2. There are 17 residues in the CDR3. Germline CDR1 SGHTA, CDR2 FQGNSA. Germline trimming cut 5 bases from V and 8 bases from J; bases unmatched to any gene: 9. DNA for the CDR3: TGTGCCAGCAGCGGAGGATCGGGACTAGCGGGAGGGGATGAGCAGTTCTTC. This gives the protein CASSGGSGLAGGDEQFF.

In its sample, this clone was seen once. The gene calls are TRBV27 and TRBJ2-7; TRBD2 might be the D (6 bases). V lost 2 bases to trimming and J lost 3 bases, with 14 bases between them. The CDR3 is 15 amino acids. In germline, CDR1 is MNHEY, CDR2 SMNVEV (reference sequence). CDR3 residues: CASSLRGGANYEQYF. The DNA of the CDR3 is TGTGCCAGCAGTTTAAGGGGCGGGGCCAACTACGAGCAGTACTTC.

The chain uses TRBV5-8 and TRBJ2-1; D tentatively reads TRBD1 or TRBD2 (5 bases each). Germline V lookup: CDR1 SGHTS, CDR2 YDEGEE. The CDR3 runs to 13 residues. V dropped 7 bases and J dropped 8 bases, with 16 bases sitting between them. The CDR3 loop reads CASGHRGSYEQFF. For the CDR3, the DNA is TGTGCCAGCGGCCATCGGGGCAGCTATGAGCAGTTCTTC.

This clone has just a few counts. The chain recombines TRBV7-9 with TRBJ2-3; a weak D match, TRBD2 (5 bases). V lost 11 bases, J lost 2 bases, and 11 bases lay in between. CDR3 length: 12 amino acids. Germline values: CDR1 SEHNR, CDR2 FQNEAQ (reference sequence). The CDR3 region is CAVTDSTDTQYF. CDR3 sequence (DNA): TGTGCCGTTACGGACTCCACAGATACGCAGTATTTT.

In this sample, this clone turned up once. This same CDR3 is encoded by further DNA sequences in the sample. This sequence joins TRBV11-2 and TRBJ2-7; unclear D gene. CDR1 is SGHAT, CDR2 FQNNGV, per germline. Deletions cut 4 bases from V and 4 bases from J, with 5 bases between. This CDR3 has 11 amino acids. As DNA, the CDR3 is TGTGCCAGCAGCTCCTCATACGAGCAGTACTTC. Protein product: CASSSSYEQYF. Together with reference TRBV11-2 and TRBJ2-7, the CDR3 gives the full variable domain: EAGVAQSPRYKIIEKRQSVAFWCNPISGHATLYWYQQILGQGPKLLIQFQNNGVVDDSQLPKDRFSAERLKGVDSTLKIQPAKLEDSAVYLCASSSSYEQYFGPGTRLTVT.

In its sample, this clone was seen many times. V and J are TRBV6-4 and TRBJ2-2; a weak D match, TRBD2 (5 bases). This CDR3 is 13 amino acids long. From germline, CDR1 is MRHNA and CDR2 SNTAGT. V lost 3 bases and J lost 3, with 5 bases in between. CDR3 sequence (DNA): TGTGCCAGCAGTGAGGACTACACCGGGGAGCTGTTTTTT. Protein sequence: CASSEDYTGELFF.

The count of this clone is one. This chain uses TRBV18 with TRBJ2-3; 7 bases map to TRBD2. The CDR3 is 17 residues long. From germline, CDR1 is KGHSH and CDR2 LQKENI. Trimming took 3 bases from V and 0 from J; bases not matched to a gene: 9. The CDR3 here is CASSPRTSMGSTDTQYF. CDR3 nucleotides: TGTGCCAGCTCACCGAGGACTAGTATGGGAAGCACAGATACGCAGTATTTT.

The chain carries TRBV28 and TRBJ2-7; tentative D call: TRBD1 (5 bases). The CDR3 covers 14 residues. The V end lost 7 bases, the J end lost 2 bases, and 15 bases lay between the germline ends. The V gene's germline CDR1 is MDHEN and CDR2 SYDVKM. CDR3 protein: CASTNFRVTYEQYF. The CDR3 nucleotides are TGTGCCAGCACTAACTTCAGGGTCACCTACGAGCAGTACTTC.

The J gene is TRBJ2-7, the V gene TRBV30; D gene ambiguous. CDR1 is GTSNPN and CDR2 is SVGIG in the germline V gene (reference sequence). This CDR3 spans 15 amino acids. V was clipped by 2 bases and J by 5 bases, with 19 bases between them. The CDR3 nucleotides read TGTGCCTGGAGTTTTCCTAGGGTAGCCATCCACGAGCAGTACTTC. Its protein is CAWSFPRVAIHEQYF. The full variable domain, completed using reference TRBV30 and TRBJ2-7, is SQTIHQWPATLVQPVGSPLSLECTVEGTSNPNLYWYRQAAGRGLQLLFYSVGIGQISSEVPQNLSASRPQDRQFILSSKKLLLSDSGFYLCAWSFPRVAIHEQYFGPGTRLTVT.

V and J are TRBV9 and TRBJ1-1; 7 nucleotides line up with TRBD1. Germline values: CDR1 SGDLS, CDR2 YYNGEE. V dropped 3 bases and J dropped 3; count of bases not matched to a gene: 2. This CDR3 is 13 amino acids long. The CDR3 DNA is TGTGCCAGCAGCGCCGGGACAGACACTGAAGCTTTCTTT. Its translation: CASSAGTDTEAFF.